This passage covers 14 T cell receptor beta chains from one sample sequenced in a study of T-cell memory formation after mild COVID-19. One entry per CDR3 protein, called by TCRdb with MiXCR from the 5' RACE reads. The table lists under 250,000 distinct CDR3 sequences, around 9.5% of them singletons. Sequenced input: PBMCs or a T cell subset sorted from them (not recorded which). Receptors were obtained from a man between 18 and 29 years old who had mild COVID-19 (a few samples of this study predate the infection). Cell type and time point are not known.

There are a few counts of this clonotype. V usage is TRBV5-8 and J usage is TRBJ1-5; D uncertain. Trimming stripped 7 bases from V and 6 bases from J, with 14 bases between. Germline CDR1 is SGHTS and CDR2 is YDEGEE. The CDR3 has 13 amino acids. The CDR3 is CASGRFPRQPQHF. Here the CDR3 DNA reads TGTGCCAGCGGACGATTCCCCCGTCAGCCCCAGCATTTT.

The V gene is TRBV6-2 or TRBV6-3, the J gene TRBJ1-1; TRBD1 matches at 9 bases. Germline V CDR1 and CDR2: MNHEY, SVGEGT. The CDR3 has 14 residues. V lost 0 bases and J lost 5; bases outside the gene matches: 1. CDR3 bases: TGTGCCAGCAGTTACTCGGGACAGGGAACTGAAGCTTTCTTT. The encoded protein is CASSYSGQGTEAFF.

For the CDR3, the DNA is TGCGCCAGCAGCTTGGCCGGGAGGCAGGGGGCAGGGAATGAGCAGTTCTTC. Protein product: CASSLAGRQGAGNEQFF. The chain employs TRBV5-1 and TRBJ2-1, with D maybe TRBD1 (8 bases). This CDR3 has 17 amino acids. CDR1 is SGHRS and CDR2 is YFSETQ in the germline V gene. V lost 0 bases to trimming and J lost 7 bases, with 20 bases between them.

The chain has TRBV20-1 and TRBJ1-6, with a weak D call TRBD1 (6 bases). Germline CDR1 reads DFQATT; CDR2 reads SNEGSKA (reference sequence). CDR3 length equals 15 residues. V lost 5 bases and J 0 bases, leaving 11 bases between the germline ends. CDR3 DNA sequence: TGCAGTGCTGTGGACAGCAGCTCCTATAATTCACCCCTCCACTTT. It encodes CSAVDSSSYNSPLHF.

The CDR3 region has the DNA TGCAGTGCAGCCGTAGAGGGACACGAGCAGTACTTC. It is translated as CSAAVEGHEQYF. The rearrangement joins TRBV20-1 to TRBJ2-7, with D perhaps assigned TRBD1 or TRBD2 (5 bases each). CDR1 DFQATT and CDR2 SNEGSKA come from the germline V gene (reference sequence). This CDR3 is 12 amino acids long. V dropped 6 bases and J dropped 5 bases, with 14 bases sitting between them.

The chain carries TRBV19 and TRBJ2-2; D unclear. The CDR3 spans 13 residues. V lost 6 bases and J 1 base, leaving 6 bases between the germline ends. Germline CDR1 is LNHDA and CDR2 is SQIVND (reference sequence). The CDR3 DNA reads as TGTGCCAGTAGGGTCTTGAACACCGGGGAGCTGTTTTTT. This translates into CASRVLNTGELFF.

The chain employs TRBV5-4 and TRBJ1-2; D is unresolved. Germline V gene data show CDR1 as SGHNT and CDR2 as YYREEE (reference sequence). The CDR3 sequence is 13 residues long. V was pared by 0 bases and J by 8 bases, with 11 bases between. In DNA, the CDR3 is TGTGCCAGCAGCTTGGTTCTCCAGGACGGCTACACCTTC. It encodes CASSLVLQDGYTF.

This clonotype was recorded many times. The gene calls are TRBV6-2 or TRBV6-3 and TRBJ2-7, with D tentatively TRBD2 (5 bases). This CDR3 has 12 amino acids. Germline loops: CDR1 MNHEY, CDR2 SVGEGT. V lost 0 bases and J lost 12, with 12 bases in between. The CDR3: CASSYSDYRRYF. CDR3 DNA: TGTGCCAGCAGTTACTCAGACTACCGGCGGTACTTC.

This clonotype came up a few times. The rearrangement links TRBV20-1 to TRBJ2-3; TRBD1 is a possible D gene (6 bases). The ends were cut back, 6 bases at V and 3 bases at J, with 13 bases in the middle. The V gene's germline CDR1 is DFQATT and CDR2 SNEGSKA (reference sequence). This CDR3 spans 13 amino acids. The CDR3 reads CSARDIPTDTQYF. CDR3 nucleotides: TGCAGTGCCCGGGACATACCAACAGATACGCAGTATTTT.

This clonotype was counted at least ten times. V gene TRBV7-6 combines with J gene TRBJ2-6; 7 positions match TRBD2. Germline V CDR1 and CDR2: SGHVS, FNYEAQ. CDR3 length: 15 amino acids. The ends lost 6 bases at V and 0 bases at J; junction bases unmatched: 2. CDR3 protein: CASSQRGSGANVLTF. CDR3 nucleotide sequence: TGTGCCAGCAGTCAGCGGGGCTCTGGGGCCAACGTCCTGACTTTC.

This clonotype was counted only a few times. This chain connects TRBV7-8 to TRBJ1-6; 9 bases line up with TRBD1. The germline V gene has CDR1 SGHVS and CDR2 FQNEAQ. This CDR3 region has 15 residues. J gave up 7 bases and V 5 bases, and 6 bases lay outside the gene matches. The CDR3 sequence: CASSTFGQGNSPLHF. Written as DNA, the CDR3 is TGTGCCAGCAGCACGTTCGGACAGGGGAATTCACCCCTCCACTTT. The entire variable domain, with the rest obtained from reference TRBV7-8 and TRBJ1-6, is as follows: GAGVSQSPRYKVAKRGQDVALRCDPISGHVSLFWYQQALGQGPEFLTYFQNEAQLDKSGLPSDRFFAERPEGSVSTLKIQRTQQEDSAVYLCASSTFGQGNSPLHFGNGTRLTVT.

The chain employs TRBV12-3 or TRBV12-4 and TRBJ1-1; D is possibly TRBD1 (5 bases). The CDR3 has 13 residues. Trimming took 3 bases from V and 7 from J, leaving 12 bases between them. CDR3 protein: CASSFSRDGEAFF. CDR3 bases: TGTGCCAGCAGTTTCTCCAGGGACGGTGAAGCTTTCTTT.

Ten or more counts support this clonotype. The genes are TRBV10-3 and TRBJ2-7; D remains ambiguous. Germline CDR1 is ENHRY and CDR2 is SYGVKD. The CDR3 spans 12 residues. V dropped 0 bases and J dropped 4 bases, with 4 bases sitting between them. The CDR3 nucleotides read TGTGCCATCAGTGAGTCGGCATACGAGCAGTACGTC. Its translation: CAISESAYEQYV.

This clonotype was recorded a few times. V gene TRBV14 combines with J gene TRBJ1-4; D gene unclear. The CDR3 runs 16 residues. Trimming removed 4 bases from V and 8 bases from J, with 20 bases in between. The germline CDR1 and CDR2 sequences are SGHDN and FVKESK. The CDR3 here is CASSPGSSSGGEKLFF. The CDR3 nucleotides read TGTGCCAGCAGCCCTGGAAGTTCGTCGGGAGGGGAAAAACTGTTTTTT.